This TCR beta chain was captured in a study of monozygotic twins with inflammatory bowel disease. Broader study findings: Especially with disease activity, IBD patients shared fewer clonotypes with others than healthy twins did.

CDR1 and CDR2 (germline): SGHVS, FQNEAQ. The CDR3 loop spans 13 amino acids. A total RNA quantity of 3500 ng went into each TCR library. TCRalpha and TCRbeta cDNA went through two nested PCRs of approximately 16 and 10 cycles. TCRdb reanalyzed the 5' RACE reads, giving one entry per CDR3 protein sequence and no DNA. In all, the sample yields some 440,000 distinct CDR3 sequences. Worth noting for this clonotype: As yet, its antigen is unknown.

Specimen: blood. The sequence was obtained from a human donor with ulcerative colitis or Crohn's disease, or a healthy co-twin of an affected twin (not recorded which). This chain joins TRBV7-8 and TRBJ2-7. The CDR3: CASSATTTYEQYF. The complete variable domain, with remaining parts taken from reference TRBV7-8 and TRBJ2-7, reads GAGVSQSPRYKVAKRGQDVALRCDPISGHVSLFWYQQALGQGPEFLTYFQNEAQLDKSGLPSDRFFAERPEGSVSTLKIQRTQQEDSAVYLCASSATTTYEQYFGPGTRLTVT.